Presented here are 4 T cell receptor beta chains from one specimen sequenced in a study of OX40 agonist ivuxolimab in advanced cancers. Profiled with immunoSEQ multiplex PCR; TCRdb holds only in-frame clones, not every one. The repertoire consists of roughly 69,000 clones, with around 93% occurring once and the leading ten covering around 1.1%. The sequencing used CD4+ or CD8+ T cells sorted from blood, collected in a trial of the OX40 agonist ivuxolimab. The origin of the receptors is an adult with an advanced solid tumor such as melanoma, head and neck, liver or kidney cancer.

The rearrangement links TRBV30 to TRBJ1-3, with 9 positions matching TRBD1. From germline, CDR1 is GTSNPN and CDR2 SVGIG (reference sequence). J was trimmed by 2 bases and V by 3 bases; bases with no gene match: 2. This CDR3 spans 14 amino acids. The CDR3 sequence is CAWRGQGAGNTIYF. In DNA, the CDR3 is TGTGCCTGGAGGGGACAGGGAGCTGGAAACACCATATATTTT. Using reference TRBV30 and TRBJ1-3 for the parts outside the CDR3, the full variable domain is SQTIHQWPATLVQPVGSPLSLECTVEGTSNPNLYWYRQAAGRGLQLLFYSVGIGQISSEVPQNLSASRPQDRQFILSSKKLLLSDSGFYLCAWRGQGAGNTIYFGEGSWLTVV.

The V gene is TRBV5-1, the J gene TRBJ1-3; D not resolved. Germline lookup yields CDR1 SGHRS and CDR2 YFSETQ. V gave up 5 bases and J gave up 2 bases, with 8 bases separating them. This CDR3 is built from 13 residues. CDR3 in amino acids: CASRQDPGNTIYF. The DNA for the CDR3 is TGCGCCAGCAGGCAAGACCCTGGAAACACCATATATTTT.

This chain connects TRBV2 to TRBJ2-1; tentatively, D is TRBD2 (5 bases). With 0 bases removed from V and 8 bases from J, the gap between germline ends came to 14 bases. CDR3 size: 15 residues. Per germline, CDR1 SNHLY and CDR2 FYNNEI. The chain's CDR3 is CASSEARTPGDEQFF. CDR3 nucleotides: TGTGCCAGCAGTGAAGCGCGGACTCCCGGCGATGAGCAGTTCTTC.

The chain combines TRBV6-1 with TRBJ1-1, with D possibly matching TRBD1 (5 bases). Trimming stripped 4 bases from V and 2 bases from J, with 11 bases between. This CDR3 is 14 amino acids long. CDR1 and CDR2 (germline): MNHNS, SASEGT. The CDR3 loop reads CASSGRTTNTEAFF. The CDR3 DNA is TGTGCCAGCAGTGGGAGGACAACCAACACTGAAGCTTTCTTT.